This TCR beta chain comes out of a study of OX40 agonist ivuxolimab in advanced cancers. Turning to the overall study: Ivuxolimab was an agonistic, fully human IgG2 monoclonal antibody directed against OX40 (CD134), a costimulatory receptor. Intravenous ivuxolimab was administered to patients every 2 weeks at six dose levels: 0.01, 0.1, 0.3, 1.5, 3 and 10 mg/kg. Among the roughly 54 dose-escalation patients, some 20 had hepatocellular carcinoma, some 15 melanoma, 9 renal cell carcinoma and 9 head and neck cancer. In the dose-escalation cohort, 82.7% of patients were male, and the mean age was approximately 60 years, with a range of roughly 20 to 79. Prior anti-PD-1, anti-PD-L1 or anti-CTLA-4 therapy was permitted, and less than 45% of dose-escalation patients had received checkpoint inhibitors. Partial responses occurred in three dose-escalation patients: two with cutaneous melanoma and one with hepatocellular carcinoma. The point of sequencing TCRbeta in the periphery was to test whether ivuxolimab changed TCR sequence diversity and drove clonal T-cell expansion. The paper describes the monotherapy dose-escalation part (N ≈ 51 patients) of the phase I trial of ivuxolimab. Broader findings and caveats from the paper: Partial responders in the 0.1-3.0 mg/kg groups had among the lowest normalized peripheral clonal expansion, especially among CD8+ T cells. After ivuxolimab, expanded clones were on average more numerous among CD8+ T cells than among CD4+ T cells. Antigen specificity was not determined for the clonally expanded peripheral T cells. Clonal expansion of both CD4+ and CD8+ blood T cells was observed from baseline to week 6 at doses 0.1 to 3.0 mg/kg. Low levels of normalized T-cell clonal expansion were also seen in some nonresponding patients.

A distance of 13 bases separates the germline ends of V and J, which lose 0 bases and 5 bases respectively. CDR1 and CDR2, looked up from the germline V gene, are LGHNA and YNFKEQ. From its cysteine to its phenylalanine, the CDR3 spans 15 amino acids. The retained sequence is limited to the CDR3, 45 bases, with the frame set at the first base. As regards this clone: The antigen it binds to is not known. No much larger clonotype is one base removed from it; base qualities were not supplied.

Genomic DNA was extracted from sorted cells for sequencing of the TCRbeta CDR3 region. The immunoSEQ Assay was used for sequencing of TCRbeta CDR3 regions. TCRdb's version of the immuneACCESS table is confined to in-frame rearrangements and falls short of the full clone set. An unresolved V gene accounts for under half of the shortfall where checked; the remainder is of unknown origin. In this sample the table shows about 13,000 clones, over 80% of which occur a single time. The ten largest clones capture around 35% of the sample. The trial excluded patients who had a history of autoimmune disease or were on systemic immunosuppression. Peripheral blood for TCR sequencing was drawn from every dose cohort at baseline, at cycle 4 day 1 and at cycle 7 day 1. Samples were obtained from an open-label, multicenter, first-in-human phase I dose-escalation trial of ivuxolimab. The trial enrolled adults with locally advanced or metastatic head and neck squamous cell, hepatocellular, melanoma or renal cell carcinoma. Before TCR sequencing, CD4+ T cells and CD8+ T cells were sorted from peripheral blood as separate populations.

The clonotype comes from an adult with an advanced solid tumor such as melanoma, head and neck, liver or kidney cancer. Specimen: CD4+ or CD8+ T cells sorted from blood, collected in a trial of the OX40 agonist ivuxolimab. The chain uses TRBV4-2 and TRBJ2-5; a confident D gene designation cannot be given. At the DNA level, the sequence is TGTGCCAGCAGCCAAGATCCTCGGGTCGGGGAGACCCAGTACTTC. Its protein is CASSQDPRVGETQYF.